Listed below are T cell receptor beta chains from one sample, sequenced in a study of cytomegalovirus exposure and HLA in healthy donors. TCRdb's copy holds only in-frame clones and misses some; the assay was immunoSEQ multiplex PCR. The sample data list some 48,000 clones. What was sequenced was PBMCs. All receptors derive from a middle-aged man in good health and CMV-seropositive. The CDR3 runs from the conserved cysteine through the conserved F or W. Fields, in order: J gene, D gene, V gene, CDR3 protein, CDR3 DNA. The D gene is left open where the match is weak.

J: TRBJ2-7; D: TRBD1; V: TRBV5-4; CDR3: CASSHRDRAYEQYF; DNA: TGTGCCAGCAGCCACCGGGACAGGGCCTACGAGCAGTACTTC
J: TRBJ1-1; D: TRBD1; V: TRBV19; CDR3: CATTGQSYTEAFF; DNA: TGTGCCACCACGGGACAGTCGTACACTGAAGCTTTCTTT
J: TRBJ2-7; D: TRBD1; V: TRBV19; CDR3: CASSKSGQEPYEQYF; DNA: TGTGCCAGTAGTAAGTCGGGACAGGAACCCTACGAGCAGTACTTC
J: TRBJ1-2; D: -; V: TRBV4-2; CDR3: CASSQDRRGGDGYTF; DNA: TGTGCCAGCAGCCAAGATAGGCGGGGAGGGGATGGCTACACCTTC
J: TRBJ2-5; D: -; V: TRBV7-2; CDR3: CASSPRVGGEETQYF; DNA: TGTGCCAGCAGCCCGAGGGTCGGCGGAGAAGAGACCCAGTACTTC
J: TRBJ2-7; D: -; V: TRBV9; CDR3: CASSGVQGDYEQYF; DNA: TGTGCCAGCAGCGGGGTACAGGGAGACTACGAGCAGTACTTC
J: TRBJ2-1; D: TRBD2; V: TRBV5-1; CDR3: CASSMSGTSGYNEQFF; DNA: TGCGCCAGCAGCATGTCGGGGACTAGCGGTTACAATGAGCAGTTCTTC
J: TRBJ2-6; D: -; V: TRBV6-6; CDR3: CASSYRQSGANVLTF; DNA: TGTGCCAGCAGTTACCGACAGTCTGGGGCCAACGTCCTGACTTTC
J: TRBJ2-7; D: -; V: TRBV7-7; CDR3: CASRPLTGYEQYF; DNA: TGTGCTAGCAGACCCCTAACGGGTTACGAGCAGTACTTC
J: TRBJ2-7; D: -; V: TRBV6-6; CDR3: CASSYRGYEQYF; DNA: TGTGCCAGCAGTTACAGGGGCTACGAGCAGTACTTC
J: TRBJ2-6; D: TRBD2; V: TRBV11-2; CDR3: CASRPTSAGANVLTF; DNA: TGTGCCAGCAGGCCCACTAGCGCTGGGGCCAACGTCCTGACTTTC
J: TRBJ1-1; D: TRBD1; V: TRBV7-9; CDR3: CASSSDRANTEAFF; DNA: TGTGCCAGCAGCTCAGACAGGGCAAACACTGAAGCTTTCTTT
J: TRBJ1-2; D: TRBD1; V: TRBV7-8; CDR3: CASSPGQGGYGYTF; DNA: TGTGCCAGCAGCCCCGGACAGGGGGGCTATGGCTACACCTTC
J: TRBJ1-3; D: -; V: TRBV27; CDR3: CASSSFASGNTIYF; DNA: TGTGCCAGCAGTAGCTTTGCATCTGGAAACACCATATATTTT
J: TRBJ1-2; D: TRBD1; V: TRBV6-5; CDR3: CASSYLDRGLYTF; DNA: TGTGCCAGCAGTTACCTGGACAGGGGCCTATACACCTTC
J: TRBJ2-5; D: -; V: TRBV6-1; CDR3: CASGLGGEETQYF; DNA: TGTGCCAGCGGCTTAGGGGGGGAAGAGACCCAGTACTTC
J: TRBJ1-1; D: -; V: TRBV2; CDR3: CASLNTEAFF; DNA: TGTGCCAGCCTTAACACTGAAGCTTTCTTT
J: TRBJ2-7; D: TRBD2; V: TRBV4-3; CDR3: CASSQDSSGGAAEQYF; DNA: TGCGCCAGCAGCCAGGACTCTAGCGGGGGGGCCGCCGAGCAGTACTTC
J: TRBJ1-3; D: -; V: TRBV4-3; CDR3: CASSQGARGAGSGNTIYF; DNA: TGCGCCAGCAGCCAAGGCGCTCGGGGGGCTGGATCTGGAAACACCATATATTTT
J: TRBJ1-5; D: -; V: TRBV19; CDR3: CASSIGGLSGYSNQPQHF; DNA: TGTGCCAGTAGTATCGGGGGGCTAAGTGGATATAGCAATCAGCCCCAGCATTTT
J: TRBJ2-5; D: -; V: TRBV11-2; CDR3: CASSLGTVQETQYF; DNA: TGTGCCAGCAGCTTAGGGACAGTCCAAGAGACCCAGTACTTC